A single sample is the source of the 11 T cell receptor beta chains below, sequenced in a study of blood T cell repertoires in COVID-19. Some clones are missing from TCRdb's copy, which holds only in-frame ones; the method was immunoSEQ multiplex PCR. This sample has approximately 170,000 clones, with 86% found just once. Specimen: peripheral blood. These receptors originate from a man between 65 and 80 years old with acute or convalescent COVID-19.

This clone was seen once. The CDR3 sequence: CASSQVQDKYTGELFF. For the CDR3, the DNA is TGTGCCAGCAGCCAAGTGCAGGACAAGTACACCGGGGAGCTGTTTTTT. V usage is TRBV3-1 (or the pseudogene TRBV3-2) and J usage is TRBJ2-2; D possibly corresponds to TRBD1 (5 bases). CDR1 and CDR2 from the germline V gene are LGHDT and YNNKEL (reference sequence). Trimming removed 1 base at V and 3 bases at J, with 12 bases between. CDR3 size: 16 residues.

This clone was counted between two and nine times. The J gene is TRBJ1-6, the V gene TRBV6-5; no reliable D call. Trimming removed 6 bases from V and 6 bases from J, with 9 bases in between. This CDR3 is 13 amino acids long. CDR1 MNHEY and CDR2 SVGAGI come from the germline V gene. The CDR3 DNA reads TGTGCCAGCAGCCCCTCTCTTAATTCACCCCTCCACTTT. Protein product: CASSPSLNSPLHF.

The sample holds a few counts of this clone. J is TRBJ1-6 and V is TRBV9, with TRBD1 identical over 9 bases. Germline CDR1 reads SGDLS; CDR2 reads YYNGEE. The CDR3 sequence is 15 residues long. V dropped 4 bases and J dropped 7; count of bases not matched to a gene: 6. The CDR3 region is CASSTRDRVNSPLHF. The CDR3 nucleotides read TGTGCCAGCAGCACCCGGGACAGGGTGAATTCACCCCTCCACTTT. Drawing the rest from reference TRBV9 and TRBJ1-6, the complete variable domain is DSGVTQTPKHLITATGQRVTLRCSPRSGDLSVYWYQQSLDQGLQFLIQYYNGEERAKGNILERFSAQQFPDLHSELNLSSLELGDSALYFCASSTRDRVNSPLHFGNGTRLTVT.

This chain connects TRBV5-1 to TRBJ1-4; TRBD1 aligns across 7 bases. Germline CDR1 reads SGHRS; CDR2 reads YFSETQ. CDR3 size: 14 residues. The J segment lost 0 bases and the V segment lost 7 bases, leaving 3 bases of the junction unmatched. The CDR3 protein is CASGTGATNEKLFF. CDR3 coding DNA: TGCGCCAGCGGAACAGGGGCAACTAATGAAAAACTGTTTTTT. Full variable domain (remainder filled in from reference TRBV5-1 and TRBJ1-4): KAGVTQTPRYLIKTRGQQVTLSCSPISGHRSVSWYQQTPGQGLQFLFEYFSETQRNKGNFPGRFSGRQFSNSRSEMNVSTLELGDSALYLCASGTGATNEKLFFGSGTQLSVL.

This clone was seen a single time. The chain has TRBV10-1 and TRBJ1-1, with a weak D call TRBD1 (5 bases). Germline CDR1 is WNHNN and CDR2 is SYGVQD (reference sequence). The V end lost 3 bases, the J end lost 7 bases, and 9 bases lay between the germline ends. The CDR3 runs to 12 residues. The CDR3 region is CASSDREDEAFF. The CDR3 nucleotides are TGCGCCAGCAGTGACAGGGAGGATGAAGCTTTCTTT.

The chain uses TRBV18 and TRBJ2-5; 7 bases align to TRBD1. Trimming removed 5 bases from V and 3 bases from J; junction bases left unmatched: 3. The CDR3 has 13 residues. CDR1 and CDR2 from the germline V gene are KGHSH and LQKENI. CDR3 loop: CASSGQGEETQYF. The CDR3 DNA is TGTGCCAGCTCAGGTCAGGGGGAAGAGACCCAGTACTTC.

The V gene is TRBV11-2, the J gene TRBJ2-7, with TRBD1 as a possible D gene (6 bases). V was pared by 5 bases and J by 3 bases, with 17 bases between. This CDR3 has 15 residues. From germline, CDR1 is SGHAT and CDR2 FQNNGV. The chain's CDR3 is CASSPPALGGYEQYF. CDR3 nucleotide sequence: TGTGCCAGCAGCCCCCCCGCCCTAGGGGGCTACGAGCAGTACTTC. The full variable domain, rest sourced from reference TRBV11-2 and TRBJ2-7, is EAGVAQSPRYKIIEKRQSVAFWCNPISGHATLYWYQQILGQGPKLLIQFQNNGVVDDSQLPKDRFSAERLKGVDSTLKIQPAKLEDSAVYLCASSPPALGGYEQYFGPGTRLTVT.

V usage is TRBV9 and J usage is TRBJ1-6; D is possibly TRBD1 (5 bases). In germline, CDR1 is SGDLS, CDR2 YYNGEE. V lost 2 bases to trimming and J lost 7 bases, with 16 bases between them. CDR3 length equals 16 residues. CDR3 amino acids: CASSVGFQGGNSPLHF. DNA of the CDR3: TGTGCCAGCAGCGTGGGATTCCAGGGAGGCAATTCACCCCTCCACTTT.

The V and J genes are TRBV4-2 and TRBJ1-6, with TRBD1 as a possible D gene (6 bases). The CDR3 sequence is 15 residues long. Germline CDR1 and CDR2: LGHNA and YNFKEQ. Trimming pared 3 bases from V and 6 bases from J, leaving 12 bases between. CDR3 residues: CASSQPQGANSPLHF. CDR3 DNA sequence: TGTGCCAGCAGCCAGCCACAGGGAGCTAATTCACCCCTCCACTTT.

The genes are TRBV7-3 and TRBJ2-2; D not certain. CDR1 and CDR2 from the germline V gene are SGHTA and FQGTGA. CDR3 length: 15 amino acids. V was pared by 0 bases and J by 0 bases, with 5 bases between. CDR3 bases: TGTGCCAGCAGCTTAACCCGTACGAACACCGGGGAGCTGTTTTTT. Its translation is CASSLTRTNTGELFF.

There are a few counts of this clone. The genes are TRBV9 and TRBJ1-6, with a tentative D call TRBD1 (6 bases). This CDR3 spans 15 amino acids. The ends were cut back, 4 bases at V and 6 bases at J, with 14 bases in the middle. Germline CDR1 SGDLS, CDR2 YYNGEE. The CDR3, as DNA: TGTGCCAGCAGCCTTGGGGGGGCCTCTAATTCACCCCTCCACTTT. This gives the protein CASSLGGASNSPLHF. Full variable domain (missing parts from reference TRBV9 and TRBJ1-6): DSGVTQTPKHLITATGQRVTLRCSPRSGDLSVYWYQQSLDQGLQFLIQYYNGEERAKGNILERFSAQQFPDLHSELNLSSLELGDSALYFCASSLGGASNSPLHFGNGTRLTVT.